Given below is one TCR beta chain in context. The sample is drawn from a study of CD8 T cells in Susac syndrome. Trimming removed 4 bases from V and 4 bases from J, with 10 bases in between. The CDR3 is 12 residues long. Per germline, CDR1 SQVTM and CDR2 ANQGSEA. After extraction with the RNeasy kit, about 0.45 to 1 ug of the RNA was reverse transcribed using random hexamers. TCRdb recomputed calls from the immunoSEQ multiplex PCR reads with MiXCR, one row per CDR3 protein. Among 150,000 to 200,000 distinct CDR3 sequences, about 95% were seen once, and the ten largest hold about 0.087%. This clonotype was sampled from a human donor with multiple sclerosis. This rearrangement joins TRBV29-1 to TRBJ1-2, with D maybe TRBD1 (5 bases). The sample taken for sequencing was CD4+ T cells from PBMCs. CDR3: CSVVGGSYGYTF. Written as DNA, the CDR3 is TGCAGCGTTGTGGGGGGTAGCTATGGCTACACCTTC. Full variable domain (missing parts from reference TRBV29-1 and TRBJ1-2): SAVISQKPSRDICQRGTSLTIQCQVDSQVTMMFWYRQQPGQSLTLIATANQGSEATYESGFVIDKFPISRPNLTFSTLTVSNMSPEDSSIYLCSVVGGSYGYTFGSGTRLTVV.